Here is one TCR beta chain with its context. Antigen specificity is unknown. The data are from a study of PD-1 blockade in classical Hodgkin lymphoma. Study conclusions and caveats: The authors have not defined what causes the repertoire differences, possibly disease activity or prior therapy.

CDR1 is LNHNV and CDR2 is YYDKDF in the germline V gene (reference sequence). V lost 2 bases, J lost 6 bases, and 7 bases stayed unmatched. The CDR3 consists of 16 residues. Generated by immunoSEQ multiplex PCR, the TCRdb table keeps only in-frame clones and is missing some. The table lists approximately 25,000 clones, roughly nine tenths of them singletons, with about 0.55% in the top ten. Time point reported: newly diagnosed, previously untreated cHL patient sample. Thawed PBMCs were the source of CD4+ T cells, purified by magnetic negative selection. Sequencing was carried out using CD4+ T cells from blood. The chain links TRBV15 to TRBJ2-1, with 10 nucleotides matching TRBD1. The receptor was derived from a human donor with classical Hodgkin lymphoma. The CDR3 sequence is CATSRPRDRGRNEQFF. Here the CDR3 DNA reads TGTGCCACCAGCAGACCTCGGGACAGGGGTCGCAATGAGCAGTTCTTC.